These T cell receptor beta chains were read from a single sample in a study of blood T cell repertoires in COVID-19. Assay used: immunoSEQ multiplex PCR; TCRdb lists only in-frame clones, some missing. The data hold 350,000 to 400,000 clones, with around 90% observed a single time. Material for sequencing was peripheral blood. These receptors originate from a man between 18 and 35 years old with active or convalescent COVID-19. The CDR3 runs from the conserved cysteine through the conserved F or W. D genes are given only for firm matches. Size tells how often a clone was seen (once, few, many) or the class of an expanded clone, and some rows leave it out.

j_call | v_call | d_call | clone_size | cdr3_nt | cdr3_aa
TRBJ2-3 | TRBV20-1 | NA | NA | TGCAGTGCTAGTGCTACCGGGACTGGACGCACAGATACGCAGTATTTT | CSASATGTGRTDTQYF
TRBJ1-6 | TRBV5-1 | TRBD1 | NA | TGCGCCAGCAGCTCGTCGGGACAGCTTAATTCACCCCTCCACTTT | CASSSSGQLNSPLHF
TRBJ2-7 | TRBV10-1 | NA | few | TGCGCCAGCAGTGGGGCGCGGCGGGGCGGGCCCCTGGAATCGAGCTCCTACGAGCAGTACTTC | CASSGARRGGPLESSSYEQYF
TRBJ2-7 | TRBV28 | TRBD2 | NA | TGTGCCAGCAGTGATACTAGCGAGGAGCAGTACTTC | CASSDTSEEQYF
TRBJ2-2 | TRBV9 | NA | NA | TGTGCCAGCAGCGTAGCTGATAACAGGAGGAACACCGGGGAGCTGTTTTTT | CASSVADNRRNTGELFF
TRBJ2-1 | TRBV7-9 | TRBD2 | NA | TGTGCCAGCAGCTTAGGACCCGACTTGATGCGGGAGGGCAGCGATGAGCAGTTCTTC | CASSLGPDLMREGSDEQFF
TRBJ2-3 | TRBV24-1 | TRBD1 | NA | TGTGCCACCAGTGATCCCACGACAGGGGGCCAGACGCAGTATTTT | CATSDPTTGGQTQYF
TRBJ2-3 | TRBV7-2 | TRBD2 | NA | TGTGCCAGCAGCACCAGACTAGCGGGAGCGGGAGATACGCAGTATTTT | CASSTRLAGAGDTQYF
TRBJ2-7 | TRBV13 | TRBD1 | NA | TGTGCCAGCAGCCTAAGACAGGGGGCCCACTCCTACGAGCAGTACTTC | CASSLRQGAHSYEQYF
TRBJ2-5 | TRBV3-1/TRBV3-2 | NA | NA | TGTGCCAGCAGCCAAGGGAGGCTCGGGACCCAGTACTTC | CASSQGRLGTQYF
TRBJ2-5 | TRBV5-1 | NA | NA | TGCGCCAGCAGCTTGGAGGAGTTCCAAGACGTGGAGACCCAGTACTTC | CASSLEEFQDVETQYF
TRBJ2-6 | TRBV27 | NA | NA | TGTGCCAGCAAAATCCAGGGGAACTCTGGGGCCAACGTGCTGACTTTC | CASKIQGNSGANVLTF
TRBJ2-2 | TRBV5-1 | NA | NA | TGCGCCAGCAGGGAGCAACTTGCGAACACCGGGGAGCTGTTTTTT | CASREQLANTGELFF
TRBJ1-6 | TRBV3-1/TRBV3-2 | TRBD1 | NA | TGTGCCAGCAGCCTAAGACAGGGGAGCTCCTATAATTCACCCCTCCACTTT | CASSLRQGSSYNSPLHF
TRBJ2-7 | TRBV29-1 | TRBD1 | NA | TGCAGCGCGAGGGGGGACAGGGACTCCTACGAGCAGTACTTC | CSARGDRDSYEQYF
TRBJ2-7 | TRBV7-9 | TRBD2 | NA | TGTGCCAGCAGCTCAGCGGGAGTGGGCTCCTACGAGCAGTACTTC | CASSSAGVGSYEQYF
TRBJ2-7 | TRBV11-1 | NA | NA | TGTGCCAGCAGCTTAGGTCGAGTTCACGAGCAGTACTTC | CASSLGRVHEQYF
TRBJ2-3 | TRBV5-4 | NA | NA | TGTGCCAGCAGCTTGCACACCCTCACAGATACGCAGTATTTT | CASSLHTLTDTQYF
TRBJ1-5 | TRBV6-2/TRBV6-3 | NA | once | TGTGCCAGCAGTTCACCACAGGAGAATCAGCCCCAGCATTTT | CASSSPQENQPQHF
TRBJ1-3 | TRBV7-9 | TRBD1 | once | TGTGCCAGCAGCTTAGTCGGACAGGGTGCTGGAAACACCATATATTTT | CASSLVGQGAGNTIYF
TRBJ1-1 | TRBV18 | NA | few | TGTGCCAGCTCACAGGGACAGAACACTGAAGCTTTCTTT | CASSQGQNTEAFF
TRBJ1-2 | TRBV7-2 | NA | once | TGTGCCACGGCGGGCCAGACCAACTATGGCTACACCTTC | CATAGQTNYGYTF
TRBJ1-2 | TRBV2 | NA | few | TGTGCCAGCACCGAGGTGGCACCGGTTCAGAGGTATGGCTACACCTTC | CASTEVAPVQRYGYTF
TRBJ1-1 | TRBV11-1 | NA | NA | TGTGCCAGCAGCTTCCCCGGGAACACTGAAGCTTTCTTT | CASSFPGNTEAFF